The present T cell receptor (beta chain) was sequenced within a study of T cells in Graves' hyperthyroidism and ophthalmopathy. Broader study findings: Appearing also in blood were most of the thyroid clonotypes expanded above 0.001.

The sample holds many counts of this clonotype. Its matching antigen is unknown. It was RNA transcripts that yielded the amplified TCR beta CDR3 regions. During a first-round RT-PCR of the TCR CDR3, the HTBI primer set was used. Each CDR3 protein gets one entry after TCRdb re-called the multiplex PCR reads with MiXCR. Found here are over 500,000 distinct CDR3 sequences, more than 15% of them singletons; the top ten hold roughly a sixth. Each ophthalmopathy patient scored at least 3 on the Clinical Activity Score and at least 4 on NOSPECS grade, with duration under 3 months. PBMCs came from about 10 ml fresh peripheral blood. The sequence was obtained from a woman younger than 30 with Graves' ophthalmopathy. Sequencing was performed on blood.

CDR3 loop: CASAPGGTDTQYF. The CDR3 nucleotides read TGTGCCTCGGCGCCGGGAGGCACAGATACGCAGTATTTT. The rearrangement uses TRBV7-2 and TRBJ2-3; a possible D gene is TRBD2 (6 bases). Germline V gene lookup returns CDR1 SGHTA and CDR2 FQGNSA. The CDR3 extends over 13 amino acids. The V end was cut by 11 bases, the J end by 1 base, with 13 bases between.